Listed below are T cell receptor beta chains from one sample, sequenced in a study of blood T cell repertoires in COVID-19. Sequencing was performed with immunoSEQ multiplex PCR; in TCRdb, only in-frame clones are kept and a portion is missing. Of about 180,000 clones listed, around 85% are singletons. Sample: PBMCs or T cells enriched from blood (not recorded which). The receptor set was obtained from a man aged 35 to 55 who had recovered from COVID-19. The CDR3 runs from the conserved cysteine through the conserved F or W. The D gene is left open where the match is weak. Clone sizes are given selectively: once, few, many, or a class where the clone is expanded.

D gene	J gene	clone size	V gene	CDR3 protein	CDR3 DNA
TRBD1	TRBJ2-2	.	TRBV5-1	CASSSGTVNTGELFF	TGCGCCAGCAGCTCCGGGACAGTTAACACCGGGGAGCTGTTTTTT
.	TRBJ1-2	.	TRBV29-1	CSVEDSGYTF	TGCAGCGTTGAAGATAGCGGCTACACCTTC
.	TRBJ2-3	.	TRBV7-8	CASSYMGLISTDTQYF	TGTGCCAGCAGCTACATGGGGCTGATCAGCACAGATACGCAGTATTTT
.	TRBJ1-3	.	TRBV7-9	CASSRWGPVASGNTIYF	TGTGCCAGCAGCAGGTGGGGCCCGGTAGCTTCTGGAAACACCATATATTTT
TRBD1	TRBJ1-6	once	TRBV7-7	CASSLYLDRAYNSPLHF	TGTGCTAGCAGCTTATACCTGGACAGGGCGTATAATTCACCCCTCCACTTT
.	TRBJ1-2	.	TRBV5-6	CASSLNIYGYTF	TGTGCCAGCAGCTTAAATATATATGGCTACACCTTC
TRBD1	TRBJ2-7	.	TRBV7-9	CASSDRGAAYEQYF	TGTGCCAGTTCCGACAGGGGGGCGGCCTACGAGCAGTACTTC
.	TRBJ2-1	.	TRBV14	CASNHRVRNEQFF	TGTGCCAGCAATCACAGGGTTCGCAATGAGCAGTTCTTC
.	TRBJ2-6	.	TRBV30	CAWGHSGANVLTF	TGTGCCTGGGGACACTCTGGGGCCAACGTCCTGACTTTC
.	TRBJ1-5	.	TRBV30	CAWITVEAGLGSHQPQHF	TGTGCCTGGATCACCGTTGAGGCAGGGTTGGGGTCCCATCAGCCCCAGCATTTT
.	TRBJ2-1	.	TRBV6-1	CASSEGGAYNEQFF	TGTGCCAGCAGTGAAGGGGGCGCCTACAATGAGCAGTTCTTC
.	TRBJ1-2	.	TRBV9	CASSNRDGGYTF	TGTGCCAGCAGCAACAGGGATGGTGGCTACACCTTC
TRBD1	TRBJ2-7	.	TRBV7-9	CASRRDSYEQYF	TGTGCCAGCCGACGGGACAGCTACGAGCAGTACTTC
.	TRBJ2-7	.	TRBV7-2	CASSPRSSYEQYF	TGTGCCAGTTCCCCCCGGAGTTCCTACGAGCAGTACTTC
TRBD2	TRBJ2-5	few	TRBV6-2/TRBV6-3	CASSLAGANIETQYF	TGTGCCAGCAGTCTAGCGGGGGCCAATATAGAGACCCAGTACTTC
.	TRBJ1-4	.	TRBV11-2	CASSSSATTGNEKLFF	TGTGCCAGCAGCTCGTCGGCGACAACCGGTAATGAAAAACTGTTTTTT
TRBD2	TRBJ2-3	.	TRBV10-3	CAISRLAGAGTDTQYF	TGTGCCATCAGTCGACTAGCGGGGGCCGGAACAGATACGCAGTATTTT
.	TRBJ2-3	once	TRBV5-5	CASSTPRGEDTQYF	TGTGCCAGCAGCACCCCCCGCGGCGAAGATACGCAGTATTTT
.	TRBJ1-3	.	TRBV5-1	CASSLGNSNSGNTIYF	TGCGCCAGCAGCTTGGGCAACTCAAACTCTGGAAACACCATATATTTT
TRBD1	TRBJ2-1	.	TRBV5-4	CASSLRDRGHNEQFF	TGTGCCAGCAGCCTCCGGGACAGGGGGCACAATGAGCAGTTCTTC
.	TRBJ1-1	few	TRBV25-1	CASTPLGGTEAFF	TGTGCCAGCACCCCTTTAGGGGGCACTGAAGCTTTCTTT
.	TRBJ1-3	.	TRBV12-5	CASGLVRQGSGNTIYF	TGTGCTAGTGGTTTGGTACGTCAGGGCTCTGGAAACACCATATATTTT
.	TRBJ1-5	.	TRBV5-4	CASSRGRNQPQHF	TGTGCCAGCAGCCGGGGAAGAAACCAGCCCCAGCATTTT
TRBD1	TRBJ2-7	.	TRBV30	CASHQGAPYEQYF	TGTGCCTCCCACCAGGGGGCACCCTACGAGCAGTACTTC
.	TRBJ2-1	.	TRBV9	CASSNSSSYREQFF	TGTGCCAGCAGCAACTCCTCTAGCTATCGGGAGCAGTTCTTC
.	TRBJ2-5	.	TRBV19	CASSRDTRQETQYF	TGTGCCAGTAGTAGGGACACCCGCCAAGAGACCCAGTACTTC